Presented here are 9 T cell receptor beta chains from one specimen sequenced in a study of T cell repertoires in cytomegalovirus infection. TCRdb passed the reads through MiXCR, listing each CDR3 protein once. The repertoire holds 60,000 to 80,000 distinct CDR3 sequences, with 20% to 25% as singletons. The antigens of these receptors remain unknown. The sample in question was CD8+ T cells from cultured PBMCs, obtained from culture after CMV antigen stimulation. The receptor source for this set is a human donor in good health (CMV status not recorded). Some clones in this sample may be carry-over from other donors' samples.

The chain combines TRBV19 with TRBJ2-1, with TRBD1 matching over 10 bases. In germline, CDR1 is LNHDA, CDR2 SQIVND (reference sequence). Losses at the gene ends were 5 bases for V and 6 bases for J; bases not matched to a gene: 10. The CDR3 is 16 amino acids. As DNA, the CDR3 is TGTGCCAGTAGTTCGGACAGGGGGTTGGCTTCCAATGAGCAGTTCTTC. As protein: CASSSDRGLASNEQFF.

This clonotype has a single count. The V gene is TRBV10-3, the J gene TRBJ1-1, with D perhaps matching TRBD1 (5 bases). CDR1 is ENHRY and CDR2 is SYGVKD in the germline V gene. There are 16 residues in the CDR3. Trimming left V 9 bases short and J 1 base short, with 21 bases between. The CDR3 DNA reads as TGTGCCATAAGCCGCCTGTGGGACGGGGAGAACACTGAAGCTTTCTTT. Translated, it gives CAISRLWDGENTEAFF.

The table lists this clonotype with many counts. The rearrangement uses TRBV7-9 and TRBJ2-3, with TRBD2 as a possible D gene (6 bases). The CDR3 is 11 residues long. The V gene's germline CDR1 is SEHNR and CDR2 FQNEAQ (reference sequence). The CDR3 sequence: CAGEDTDTQYF. The DNA of the CDR3 is TGTGCAGGGGAGGACACAGATACGCAGTATTTT.

This clonotype was recorded a few times. The chain couples TRBV7-9 to TRBJ1-1; D call uncertain. The CDR3 spans 17 residues. Per the germline V gene, CDR1 is SEHNR and CDR2 is FQNEAQ (reference sequence). V was trimmed by 5 bases and J by 1 base, leaving 20 bases between them. CDR3 protein: CASSRPGFGTKNTEAFF. The DNA for the CDR3 is TGTGCCAGCAGCCGTCCAGGCTTTGGTACGAAGAACACTGAAGCTTTCTTT.

This chain links TRBV20-1 with TRBJ2-3; 14 bases match TRBD2. CDR3 length: 15 residues. Trimming took 3 bases from V and 4 from J; bases not matched to a gene: 3. Per germline, CDR1 DFQATT and CDR2 SNEGSKA (reference sequence). This CDR3 is CSASGLAGGPDTQYF. CDR3 nucleotide sequence: TGCAGTGCTAGCGGACTAGCGGGGGGCCCAGATACGCAGTATTTT.

This clonotype was observed many times. The chain couples TRBV10-3 to TRBJ2-1, with 7 bases that match TRBD2. Trimming cost V 3 bases and J 4 bases; bases outside gene matches: 6. The length of the CDR3 is 15 residues. The germline gives CDR1 ENHRY, CDR2 SYGVKD. CDR3 DNA sequence: TGTGCCATCAGTGAAGGTAGCGGGTTGTACAATGAGCAGTTCTTC. Amino acid sequence: CAISEGSGLYNEQFF.

This clonotype was observed a single time. The chain combines TRBV12-3 or TRBV12-4 with TRBJ1-1, with no clear D. V was cut by 2 bases and J by 1 base, with 8 bases left in between. This CDR3 is 14 amino acids long. CDR3 sequence: CASSLTGENTEAFF. The CDR3 DNA reads as TGTGCCAGCAGTTTAACTGGGGAGAACACTGAAGCTTTCTTT.

The V gene is TRBV7-6, the J gene TRBJ1-3; D gene unclear. Germline CDR1 and CDR2: SGHVS and FNYEAQ. V was cut by 4 bases and J by 1 base, with 5 bases left in between. The CDR3 covers 13 residues. In DNA form, the CDR3 reads TGTGCCAGCAGCTCCCCTTCTGGAAACACCATATATTTT. Translating gives CASSSPSGNTIYF.

V usage is TRBV7-2 and J usage is TRBJ1-3; unclear D gene. Deletions cut 6 bases from V and 0 bases from J, with 21 bases between. The CDR3 runs to 18 residues. CDR1 is SGHTA, CDR2 FQGNSA, per germline. CDR3 in amino acids: CASRFQRPDVDSGNTIYF. CDR3 bases: TGTGCCAGCAGGTTTCAACGCCCGGACGTAGACTCTGGAAACACCATATATTTT. Full variable domain (rest looked up from reference TRBV7-2 and TRBJ1-3): GAGVSQSPSNKVTEKGKDVELRCDPISGHTALYWYRQSLGQGLEFLIYFQGNSAPDKSGLPSDRFSAERTGGSVSTLTIQRTQQEDSAVYLCASRFQRPDVDSGNTIYFGEGSWLTVV.